Detailed here is one T cell receptor beta chain. This specimen belongs to a study of blood T cell repertoires in COVID-19. Across the whole study: From the United States, Italy and Spain came samples of acute and convalescent COVID-19. T cells, B-cell-depleted T cells, or PBMCs supplied cDNA or gDNA.

The CDR3 runs to 14 residues. Germline CDR1 MNHEY, CDR2 SMNVEV (reference sequence). V dropped 1 base and J dropped 3; count of bases not matched to a gene: 1. Per the original methods: Estimates of nucleated cell counts were drawn from the amplification of reference gene primers. The table came from immunoSEQ multiplex PCR; TCRdb's copy has only in-frame clones and leaves some out. The DNA was the basis for D and trimming; V, J and clone size are from that table. The repertoire holds under 150,000 clones, with about 86% as singletons. The TCR sequence derives from a man aged 80 or over with active or convalescent COVID-19. What was sequenced was peripheral blood. This sequence joins TRBV27 and TRBJ2-3; 7 nucleotides align to TRBD2. CDR3 sequence reads: CASSLWGGTDTQYF. The DNA of the CDR3 is TGTGCCAGCAGTTTATGGGGGGGAACAGATACGCAGTATTTT.